The source of this T cell receptor beta chain is a study of CD8 T cells in Susac syndrome. RNA was extracted with the RNeasy kit, and a quantity of roughly 0.5 to 1 ug was reverse transcribed using random hexamers. TCRdb re-analysed the immunoSEQ multiplex PCR reads in MiXCR, keeping a single row per CDR3 protein. The sample contains approximately 120,000 distinct CDR3 sequences, 80% to 95% of which appear only once. The V gene's germline CDR1 is LNHDA and CDR2 SQIVND (reference sequence). CDR3 length: 13 amino acids. Trimming took off 4 bases at V and 3 bases at J, with 10 bases between the two ends.

The chain employs TRBV19 and TRBJ2-7; unclear D gene. This TCR derives from a human donor in good health. Specimen: CD4+ T cells from PBMCs. CDR3 bases: TGTGCCAGTAGTACCACGGGCGTCTACGAGCAGTACTTC. Amino acids: CASSTTGVYEQYF.